The clone carrying this T cell receptor (beta chain) has at least ten counts. This CDR3 is built from 12 residues. Germline lookup yields CDR1 SGHVS and CDR2 FNYEAQ. The V end was cut by 2 bases, the J end by 5 bases, with 6 bases between. These data originate in a study of T cell repertoires in cytomegalovirus infection. Looking at the study overall: Signatures in public TCR beta sequences pointed to both CMV infection and matching HLA type.

TCRdb processed the reads anew with MiXCR; each CDR3 protein has one entry. The table lists 400,000 or so distinct CDR3 sequences, around a sixth of them singletons. This TCR was sampled from a human donor in good health (CMV status not recorded). Some clones in this sample may be carry-over from other donors' samples. The gene calls are TRBV7-6 and TRBJ2-5; D uncertain. The sample comprised PBMCs. The CDR3 here is CASSLIVETQYF. DNA for the CDR3: TGTGCCAGCAGCTTAATAGTGGAGACCCAGTACTTC.